A single sample is the source of the 21 T cell receptor beta chains below, sequenced in a study of shared clonotypes between healthy human individuals. Cells designated naive CD8 were CD45RO-negative and were positively selected for CCR7, with terminally differentiated effector memory CD45RA+ cells excluded. Produced via immunoSEQ multiplex PCR; TCRdb's table is partial and in-frame only. The data contain fewer than 1 million clones, 95% to 97% of them singletons. Sequencing input: naive CD8+ T cells sorted from blood. The receptors originated from a man in his thirties or forties in good health.

The V and J genes are TRBV2 and TRBJ2-7; D perhaps matches TRBD1 (5 bases). Per germline, CDR1 SNHLY and CDR2 FYNNEI. V was pared by 11 bases and J by 7 bases, with 18 bases between. CDR3 length: 12 residues. The chain's CDR3 is CASTVQGVEQYF. CDR3 in DNA: TGTGCCTCGACTGTGCAGGGTGTGGAGCAGTACTTC.

The chain combines TRBV7-9 with TRBJ2-7; TRBD2 matches at 8 bases. The CDR3 runs 15 residues. The J segment lost 1 base and the V segment lost 7 bases, leaving 9 bases of the junction unmatched. Germline V gene data show CDR1 as SEHNR and CDR2 as FQNEAQ (reference sequence). CDR3 DNA: TGTGCCAGCACCCCAAGCGGGAGCCCGTCCTACGAGCAGTACTTC. It encodes CASTPSGSPSYEQYF.

The genes are TRBV25-1 and TRBJ1-4, with 8 positions matching TRBD1. The length of the CDR3 is 16 residues. V lost 4 bases to trimming and J lost 6 bases; unmatched junction nucleotides: 10. Germline V gene sequence: CDR1 MGHDK, CDR2 SYGVNS. In nucleotides, the CDR3 is TGTGCCAGCAGTGGGCAGGGGGCGCTTATTGATGAAAAACTGTTTTTT. Its translation is CASSGQGALIDEKLFF.

This clone has just a few counts. The chain employs TRBV5-4 and TRBJ2-3; 10 bases are a match to TRBD1. Trimming cost V 4 bases and J 2 bases; bases outside gene matches: 7. Germline assignment: CDR1 SGHNT and CDR2 YYREEE (reference sequence). The CDR3 spans 16 residues. The chain's CDR3 is CASSQTGTGVTDTQYF. The CDR3 coding sequence is TGTGCCAGCAGCCAGACCGGGACAGGGGTCACAGATACGCAGTATTTT.

V is TRBV28 and J is TRBJ2-3; 9 nucleotides align to TRBD2. V shed 1 base, J shed 3 bases, and the junction held 14 bases outside the gene matches. The V gene's germline CDR1 is MDHEN and CDR2 SYDVKM. The CDR3 runs to 19 residues. As DNA, the CDR3 is TGTGCCAGCAGTTTATCCCCCTGGCGGGAGGGCCCGGAAACAGATACGCAGTATTTT. Its protein product is CASSLSPWREGPETDTQYF.

The rearrangement links TRBV6-5 to TRBJ2-6, with no clear D. The CDR3 has 16 residues. Germline CDR1 reads MNHEY; CDR2 reads SVGAGI. V was shortened by 0 bases and J by 2 bases, with 8 bases between the two germline ends. Written as DNA, the CDR3 is TGTGCCAGCAGTTACTCTGAGATCCCTGGGGCCAACGTCCTGACTTTC. Protein product: CASSYSEIPGANVLTF.

The gene calls are TRBV7-8 and TRBJ2-3; D is perhaps TRBD1 (5 bases). The CDR3 spans 14 residues. Trimming stripped 9 bases from V and 5 bases from J, with 18 bases between. Germline-derived CDR1 and CDR2 are SGHVS and FQNEAQ. The CDR3 nucleotides read TGTGCCAGTTGTACTCGACCCCAGGGAGATACGCAGTATTTT. Translated: CASCTRPQGDTQYF.

The V and J genes are TRBV6-5 and TRBJ2-5; TRBD2 agrees at 13 bases. Germline CDR1 reads MNHEY; CDR2 reads SVGAGI. The CDR3 has 15 amino acids. Unmatched junction bases numbered 4, after V lost 5 bases and J lost 4 bases. CDR3: CASSRTSGSGETQYF. CDR3 nucleotides: TGTGCCAGCAGTAGGACTAGCGGGAGTGGAGAGACCCAGTACTTC.

This chain joins TRBV7-3 and TRBJ2-3; 9 bases match TRBD1. Per the germline V gene, CDR1 is SGHTA and CDR2 is FQGTGA. The CDR3 is 18 amino acids. V lost 5 bases to trimming and J lost 1 base; unmatched junction nucleotides: 13. The CDR3: CASSETPTGTGRTDTQYF. The CDR3, as DNA: TGTGCCAGCAGCGAAACCCCGACCGGGACAGGGCGCACAGATACGCAGTATTTT.

The chain employs TRBV28 and TRBJ1-1, with unresolved D. CDR1 and CDR2 from the germline V gene are MDHEN and SYDVKM. V was clipped by 9 bases and J by 5 bases, with 13 bases between them. The CDR3 length is 12 residues. CDR3 amino acids: CASSWVSTEAFF. The CDR3 DNA is TGTGCCAGTTCGTGGGTCAGTACTGAAGCTTTCTTT.

CDR3 region: CASSLGPGSNQPQHF. The CDR3 bases are TGTGCCAGCAGCTTGGGTCCGGGGAGCAATCAGCCCCAGCATTTT. The rearrangement links TRBV11-2 to TRBJ1-5; D is unclear. Between the trimmed V and J ends, which lost 3 bases and 1 base, there was a span of 10 bases. CDR3 length equals 15 residues. Per germline, CDR1 SGHAT and CDR2 FQNNGV. Full variable domain (remainder filled in from reference TRBV11-2 and TRBJ1-5): EAGVAQSPRYKIIEKRQSVAFWCNPISGHATLYWYQQILGQGPKLLIQFQNNGVVDDSQLPKDRFSAERLKGVDSTLKIQPAKLEDSAVYLCASSLGPGSNQPQHFGDGTRLSIL.

The chain employs TRBV7-8 and TRBJ1-4; the match to TRBD1 covers 10 bases. V shed 5 bases, J shed 6 bases, and the junction held 6 bases outside the gene matches. The CDR3 runs to 15 residues. The V gene's germline CDR1 is SGHVS and CDR2 FQNEAQ. Here the CDR3 DNA reads TGTGCCAGCAGCGACCCCGGGACAGGGGATGAAAAACTGTTTTTT. This encodes CASSDPGTGDEKLFF.

The genes are TRBV9 and TRBJ2-3; TRBD2 matches 8 bases. The CDR3 runs 15 residues. V shed 4 bases, J shed 1 base, and the junction held 5 bases outside the gene matches. Per the germline V gene, CDR1 is SGDLS and CDR2 is YYNGEE. The CDR3 is CASSPGGSGTDTQYF. The CDR3 DNA is TGTGCCAGCAGCCCGGGGGGGAGCGGCACAGATACGCAGTATTTT.

The chain uses TRBV21-1 and TRBJ2-1; the D segment call TRBD2 is taken from the table without a DNA check. TRBV21-1 is assigned pseudogene status. CDR3 length: 22 residues. DNA of the CDR3: TGTGCCAGCAGCAAATCGTGGGGTGAGCAGGGACTAGCGGGTTTGTCTGCTAATGAGCAGTTCTTC. Translating it yields CASSKSWGEQGLAGLSANEQFF.

The chain links TRBV11-2 to TRBJ1-2; D possibly corresponds to TRBD1 (5 bases). Germline V gene lookup returns CDR1 SGHAT and CDR2 FQNNGV. The germline V and J ends were trimmed by 4 bases and 10 bases, with 10 bases remaining between them. The CDR3 is 11 residues long. The CDR3 nucleotides are TGTGCCAGCAGCTATACGGGGCTCTACACCTTC. This sequence encodes CASSYTGLYTF.

The chain combines TRBV9 with TRBJ2-7; D gene uncertain. The V end was cut by 4 bases, the J end by 2 bases, with 16 bases between. This CDR3 has 15 amino acids. From germline, CDR1 is SGDLS and CDR2 YYNGEE. The CDR3 coding sequence is TGTGCCAGCAGCCCTTATACAGATAGGACCTACGAGCAGTACTTC. This gives the protein CASSPYTDRTYEQYF.

The CDR3 bases are TGCGCCAGCAGTCGACCGGCGGCCTCCTACGAGCAGTACTTC. This codes for CASSRPAASYEQYF. The rearrangement links TRBV10-2 to TRBJ2-7; D is unclear. V gave up 5 bases and J gave up 0 bases, with 11 bases separating them. The CDR3 covers 14 residues. Germline values: CDR1 WSHSY, CDR2 SAAADI.

V gene TRBV7-9 combines with J gene TRBJ2-7; 10 bases agree with TRBD1. V was pared by 4 bases and J by 2 bases, with 5 bases of the junction left unmatched. Germline CDR1 and CDR2: SEHNR and FQNEAQ (reference sequence). The CDR3 runs to 15 residues. The CDR3 sequence is CASSWTGGRPYEQYF. In DNA form, the CDR3 reads TGTGCCAGCAGCTGGACAGGGGGGAGGCCCTACGAGCAGTACTTC.

The chain couples TRBV2 to TRBJ1-4, with 8 bases matching TRBD1. The germline V gene has CDR1 SNHLY and CDR2 FYNNEI. J was trimmed by 0 bases and V by 3 bases; bases with no gene match: 6. The CDR3 is made up of 17 amino acids. CDR3 sequence reads: CASSDRGPLSTNEKLFF. DNA of the CDR3: TGTGCCAGCAGTGACAGGGGGCCCCTCTCAACTAATGAAAAACTGTTTTTT. Complete variable domain (other parts from reference TRBV2 and TRBJ1-4): EPEVTQTPSHQVTQMGQEVILRCVPISNHLYFYWYRQILGQKVEFLVSFYNNEISEKSEIFDDQFSVERPDGSNFTLKIRSTKLEDSAMYFCASSDRGPLSTNEKLFFGSGTQLSVL.

This rearrangement joins TRBV9 to TRBJ2-5; TRBD2 matches at 10 bases. Trimming took 3 bases from V and 5 from J; bases not matched to a gene: 10. CDR1 SGDLS and CDR2 YYNGEE come from the germline V gene. The CDR3 spans 16 residues. CDR3 protein: CASSAEGLAVIETQYF. The DNA for the CDR3 is TGTGCCAGCAGCGCAGAAGGACTAGCGGTAATCGAGACCCAGTACTTC.

The chain couples TRBV10-3 to TRBJ2-5; 7 bases are shared with TRBD2. V dropped 0 bases and J dropped 4; count of bases not matched to a gene: 20. CDR3 length: 20 residues. Germline CDR1 reads ENHRY; CDR2 reads SYGVKD. The CDR3 is CAISESQGMIASGHGETQYF. CDR3 DNA sequence: TGTGCCATCAGTGAGTCGCAGGGTATGATAGCTAGCGGCCACGGAGAGACCCAGTACTTC.